A single sample gave rise to the 21 T cell receptor beta chains below, sequenced in a study of blood T cell repertoires in COVID-19. Sequencing was performed with immunoSEQ multiplex PCR; in TCRdb, only in-frame clones are kept and a portion is missing. The sample shows approximately 210,000 clones, over 75% of them seen only once. Sequenced sample: peripheral blood. These receptors all stem from a woman in her thirties or forties with acute or convalescent COVID-19.

The CDR3 loop reads CAWSVTQGGTEAFF. CDR3 nucleotides: TGTGCCTGGAGTGTTACGCAGGGGGGAACTGAAGCTTTCTTT. The chain has TRBV30 and TRBJ1-1; 7 bases line up with TRBD1. Germline V gives CDR1 GTSNPN, CDR2 SVGIG (reference sequence). The CDR3 extends over 14 amino acids. V shed 0 bases, J shed 5 bases, and the junction held 6 bases outside the gene matches. Drawing the rest from reference TRBV30 and TRBJ1-1, the complete variable domain is SQTIHQWPATLVQPVGSPLSLECTVEGTSNPNLYWYRQAAGRGLQLLFYSVGIGQISSEVPQNLSASRPQDRQFILSSKKLLLSDSGFYLCAWSVTQGGTEAFFGQGTRLTVV.

The chain combines TRBV4-2 with TRBJ1-2; D unclear. CDR1 and CDR2 from the germline V gene are LGHNA and YNFKEQ. V was pared by 1 base and J by 3 bases, with 9 bases between. The CDR3 consists of 14 residues. CDR3: CASSQVALDYGYTF. The CDR3 region has the DNA TGTGCCAGCAGCCAAGTTGCACTAGACTATGGCTACACCTTC.

The chain carries TRBV5-6 and TRBJ1-2; D is unclear. CDR3 length: 14 amino acids. Germline V gene sequence: CDR1 SGHDT, CDR2 YYEEEE. The germline V and J ends were trimmed by 3 bases and 4 bases, with 13 bases remaining between them. The CDR3 region has the DNA TGTGCCAGCAGCTCACGTGTGGCCATCTATGGCTACACCTTC. It specifies CASSSRVAIYGYTF.

The chain is built from TRBV7-9 and TRBJ2-1; 8 nucleotides line up with TRBD2. The CDR3 sequence is 16 residues long. From germline, CDR1 is SEHNR and CDR2 FQNEAQ (reference sequence). V trimming: 3 bases; J trimming: 7 bases; junction bases outside the gene matches: 11. CDR3 sequence reads: CASSFSVGLGGNEQFF. The CDR3 region has the DNA TGTGCCAGCAGCTTCTCTGTGGGACTAGGTGGGAATGAGCAGTTCTTC. Using reference TRBV7-9 and TRBJ2-1 for the parts outside the CDR3, the full variable domain is DTGVSQNPRHKITKRGQNVTFRCDPISEHNRLYWYRQTLGQGPEFLTYFQNEAQLEKSRLLSDRFSAERPKGSFSTLEIQRTEQGDSAMYLCASSFSVGLGGNEQFFGPGTRLTVL.

This clone came up once. The chain recombines TRBV5-1 with TRBJ1-1, with no clear D. The CDR3 runs 18 residues. Trimming took off 0 bases at V and 0 bases at J, with 18 bases between the two ends. Germline CDR1 SGHRS, CDR2 YFSETQ. CDR3 in DNA: TGCGCCAGCAGCTTGGCCGGGAGATCGCGTCGGGTGAACACTGAAGCTTTCTTT. Translation: CASSLAGRSRRVNTEAFF.

J is TRBJ1-4 and V is TRBV11-2; 7 nucleotides align to TRBD1. The germline V gene has CDR1 SGHAT and CDR2 FQNNGV. This CDR3 has 14 residues. V gave up 6 bases and J gave up 7 bases; unmatched junction bases: 8. The CDR3 loop is CASSSTGVTEKLFF. CDR3 sequence (DNA): TGTGCCAGCAGTTCTACAGGGGTAACTGAAAAACTGTTTTTT.

The chain couples TRBV10-3 to TRBJ1-3; D gene ambiguous. The germline CDR1 and CDR2 sequences are ENHRY and SYGVKD. This CDR3 has 15 amino acids. V was shortened by 10 bases and J by 0 bases, with 16 bases between the two germline ends. CDR3 sequence (DNA): TGTGCCACCGCGGGGTTGTCATTCTCTGGAAACACCATATATTTT. It specifies CATAGLSFSGNTIYF.

Worth noting for this clone: Other DNA sequences in this sample translate to the same CDR3. The chain is built from TRBV2 and TRBJ1-4; perhaps TRBD1 as D (6 bases). The CDR3 contains 14 residues. V gave up 6 bases and J gave up 3 bases, with 11 bases separating them. In germline, CDR1 is SNHLY, CDR2 FYNNEI. The CDR3 coding sequence is TGTGCCAGCAGCGAGGGGGGGGCTAATGAAAAACTGTTTTTT. Encoded protein: CASSEGGANEKLFF.

This chain joins TRBV14 and TRBJ2-7; TRBD2 aligns across 13 bases. V gave up 0 bases and J gave up 6 bases; unmatched junction bases: 8. Germline CDR1 and CDR2: SGHDN and FVKESK. The CDR3 covers 17 residues. The CDR3 region is CASSQERRTSGGSEQYV. The CDR3 bases are TGTGCCAGCAGCCAAGAAAGACGGACTAGCGGGGGCTCCGAGCAGTACGTC.

V and J are TRBV3-1 (or the pseudogene TRBV3-2) and TRBJ1-1; the D is unclear. The CDR3 covers 14 residues. Germline CDR1 reads LGHDT; CDR2 reads YNNKEL (reference sequence). V shed 11 bases and J shed 1 base, with 17 bases lying between them. The CDR3 sequence: CAPTQRGWNTEAFF. DNA for the CDR3: TGTGCCCCAACCCAAAGAGGGTGGAACACTGAAGCTTTCTTT.

V usage is TRBV28 and J usage is TRBJ1-5; 9 bases are shared with TRBD1. CDR3 length: 14 amino acids. Looked up from germline, CDR1 is MDHEN and CDR2 is SYDVKM. V trimming: 6 bases; J trimming: 6 bases; junction bases outside the gene matches: 6. DNA for the CDR3: TGTGCCAGCAGCCGCAGGACAGGGGCTCAGCCCCAGCATTTT. Translation gives CASSRRTGAQPQHF.

This chain connects TRBV6-5 to TRBJ2-7; TRBD1 agrees at 8 bases. The V gene end was trimmed by 5 bases and the J gene end by 4 bases; junction bases not matched to a gene: 4. CDR1 MNHEY and CDR2 SVGAGI come from the germline V gene. The CDR3 is 13 residues long. DNA for the CDR3: TGTGCCAGCAGTCTTGGACAGGGATACGAGCAGTACGTC. Translation gives CASSLGQGYEQYV.

The CDR3 is CAISGGGTYEQYV. For the CDR3, the DNA is TGTGCCATCTCAGGCGGGGGAACCTACGAGCAGTACGTC. The genes are TRBV10-3 and TRBJ2-7; the match to TRBD2 covers 7 bases. There are 13 residues in the CDR3. V trimming: 8 bases; J trimming: 2 bases; junction bases outside the gene matches: 6. CDR1 and CDR2 from the germline V gene are ENHRY and SYGVKD.

The V gene is TRBV27, the J gene TRBJ2-3, with TRBD2 matching over 12 bases. Per the germline V gene, CDR1 is MNHEY and CDR2 is SMNVEV (reference sequence). The CDR3 is 16 amino acids. V shed 5 bases and J 2 bases; nucleotides not matched to a gene: 5. The CDR3 DNA reads TGTGCCAGCAGTATTGGACTAGCGGGGAACACAGATACGCAGTATTTT. Its protein is CASSIGLAGNTDTQYF.

V usage is TRBV5-1 and J usage is TRBJ1-2, with no clear D. There are 11 residues in the CDR3. V lost 5 bases and J lost 7, with 9 bases in between. CDR1 is SGHRS and CDR2 is YFSETQ in the germline V gene. CDR3 sequence (DNA): TGCGCCAGCAGGCTAGAGAGTGGCTACACCTTC. Residues: CASRLESGYTF.

V and J are TRBV5-4 and TRBJ1-1; 7 positions agree with TRBD1. J gave up 1 base and V 8 bases, and 5 bases lay outside the gene matches. In germline, CDR1 is SGHNT, CDR2 YYREEE (reference sequence). The CDR3 is 13 amino acids. CDR3 sequence: CASTTGKNTEAFF. The CDR3 DNA reads TGTGCCAGTACGACAGGGAAGAACACTGAAGCTTTCTTT.

The V and J genes are TRBV18 and TRBJ1-4, with 9 nucleotides matching TRBD1. V lost 3 bases to trimming and J lost 5 bases; unmatched junction nucleotides: 4. Per the germline V gene, CDR1 is KGHSH and CDR2 is LQKENI. This CDR3 region has 15 residues. The CDR3 region has the DNA TGTGCCAGCTCACCTAACAGGGGGCAAAATGAAAAACTGTTTTTT. Its protein is CASSPNRGQNEKLFF.

This chain links TRBV6-2 or TRBV6-3 with TRBJ1-2, with 8 bases fitting TRBD1. Germline values: CDR1 MNHEY, CDR2 SVGEGT. J lost 3 bases, V lost 0 bases, and 6 bases had no gene match. The CDR3 loop spans 16 amino acids. CDR3 DNA sequence: TGTGCCAGCAGTTACTCGAAGACGACAGGGGACTATGGCTACACCTTC. Translation: CASSYSKTTGDYGYTF.

The rearrangement uses TRBV7-8 and TRBJ1-1, with 7 nucleotides matching TRBD1. Germline V lookup: CDR1 SGHVS, CDR2 FQNEAQ. The CDR3 runs 14 residues. V lost 5 bases, J lost 3 bases, and 6 bases stayed unmatched. The CDR3 protein is CASSHFTGDTEAFF. The DNA for the CDR3 is TGTGCCAGCAGCCATTTTACAGGGGACACTGAAGCTTTCTTT.

The V and J genes are TRBV6-5 and TRBJ1-1; maybe TRBD1 (6 bases). The CDR3 length is 14 residues. The germline V and J ends were trimmed by 7 bases and 1 base, with 13 bases remaining between them. Per germline, CDR1 MNHEY and CDR2 SVGAGI. CDR3 region: CASTLGGRNTEAFF. CDR3 nucleotide sequence: TGTGCCAGCACTCTGGGGGGGCGGAACACTGAAGCTTTCTTT.

V gene TRBV18 combines with J gene TRBJ1-6; no reliable D call. The V and J ends lost 0 bases and 7 bases respectively, with 10 bases between them. The germline gives CDR1 KGHSH, CDR2 LQKENI. The CDR3 loop spans 15 amino acids. The DNA for the CDR3 is TGTGCCAGCTCACCACCTGGGCGGGGAAATTCACCCCTCCACTTT. Amino acids: CASSPPGRGNSPLHF.